The clone carrying this T cell receptor beta chain was counted at least ten times. Its target is unknown. These data originate in a study of regulatory T cells in long-lasting Graves disease. Broader study findings: The number of shared public clonotypes was higher in persistent patients (around 2,700) than new patients (over 900). No thyroid tissue was studied; the work used peripheral blood only.

Building the TCR beta libraries relied on iRepertoire HTBI primers, and CDR3 regions underwent Arm-PCR. From the multiplex PCR reads, TCRdb called clonotypes with MiXCR, one entry per CDR3 protein. The data contain about 420,000 distinct CDR3 sequences, about 15% of them seen just once; the ten biggest clones take up under 30%. Time point specified: newly diagnosed GD, antithyroid drugs for less than 3 months. PBMCs provided the RNA from which the TCR library was made. EDTA tubes held 9 to 10 milliliters of peripheral blood from each patient. Separately, the same data were catalogued under a study of T cells in Graves' hyperthyroidism and ophthalmopathy. That work adds: With the HTBI primer set, the TCR CDR3 went through a first round of RT-PCR.

The clonotype comes from a woman aged 18-35 years with Graves disease. Here the sequenced sample was peripheral blood mononuclear cells (PBMCs), taken at new diagnosis, from a patient treated with antithyroid drugs.

The chain's CDR3 is CSARGGDSKEYPFF. In nucleotides, the CDR3 is TGCAGTGCTAGAGGTGGAGACTCCAAAGAGTACCCGTTCTTC. This chain links TRBV20-1 with TRBJ2-1; D call uncertain. CDR3 length: 14 residues. The V and J ends lost 1 base and 15 bases respectively, with 22 bases between them. The germline V gene has CDR1 DFQATT and CDR2 SNEGSKA (reference sequence).